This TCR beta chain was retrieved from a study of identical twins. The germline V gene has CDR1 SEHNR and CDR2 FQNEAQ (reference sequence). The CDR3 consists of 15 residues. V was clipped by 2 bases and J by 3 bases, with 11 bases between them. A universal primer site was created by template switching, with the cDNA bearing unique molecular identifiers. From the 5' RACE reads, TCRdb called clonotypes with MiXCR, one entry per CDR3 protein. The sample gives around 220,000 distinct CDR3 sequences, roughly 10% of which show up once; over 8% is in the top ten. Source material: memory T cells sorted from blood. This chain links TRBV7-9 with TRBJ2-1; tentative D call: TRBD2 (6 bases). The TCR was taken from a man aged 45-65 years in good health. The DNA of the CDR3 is TGTGCCAGCAGCTTACGTGGGACTTACTACAATGAGCAGTTCTTC. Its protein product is CASSLRGTYYNEQFF.